The source of this TCR beta chain is a study of shared clonotypes between healthy human individuals. Study-wide results and limits: When naive CD4 clonotypes were compared across several donors, roughly 4.9% were shared.

TCRdb's table, derived via immunoSEQ multiplex PCR, lists solely in-frame clones and lacks some. The data hold around 2.1 million clones, with approximately 94% observed a single time. The sample holds a few counts of this clone. What it binds is unknown. The V and J ends lost 7 bases and 5 bases respectively, with 18 bases between them. The CDR3 has 15 amino acids. Looked up from germline, CDR1 is MGHRA and CDR2 is YSYEKL. CD45RO-negative, CCR7-selected cells formed the naive CD8 fraction, which excluded terminally differentiated effector memory CD45RA+ cells. The sequence was obtained from a man aged 18 to 30 in good health. Some clones in this sample may be carry-over from other donors' samples. Sequenced sample: naive CD8+ T cells from PBMCs. The chain combines TRBV4-1 with TRBJ2-1; D possibly corresponds to TRBD2 (5 bases). The CDR3 loop reads CASTPGVAVNNEQFF. The CDR3 region has the DNA TGCGCCAGCACCCCCGGGGTAGCTGTCAACAATGAGCAGTTCTTC.